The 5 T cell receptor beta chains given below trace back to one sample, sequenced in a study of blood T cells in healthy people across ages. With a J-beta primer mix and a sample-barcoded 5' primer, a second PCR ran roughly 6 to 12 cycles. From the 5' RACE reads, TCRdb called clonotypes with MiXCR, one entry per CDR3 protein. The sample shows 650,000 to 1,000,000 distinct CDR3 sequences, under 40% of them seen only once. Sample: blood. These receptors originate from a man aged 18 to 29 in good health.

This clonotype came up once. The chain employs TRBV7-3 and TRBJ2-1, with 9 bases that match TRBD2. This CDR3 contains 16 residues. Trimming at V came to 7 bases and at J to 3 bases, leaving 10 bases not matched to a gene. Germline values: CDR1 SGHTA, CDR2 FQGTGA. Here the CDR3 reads CASNLGAGGDYNEQFF. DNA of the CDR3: TGTGCCAGCAACCTAGGGGCGGGAGGGGACTACAATGAGCAGTTCTTC.

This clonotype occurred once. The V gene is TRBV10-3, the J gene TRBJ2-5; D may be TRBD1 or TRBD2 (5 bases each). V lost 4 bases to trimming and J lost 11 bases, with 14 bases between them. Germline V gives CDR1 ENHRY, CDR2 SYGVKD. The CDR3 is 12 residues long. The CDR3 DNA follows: TGTGCCATCAGTGGGGACGGCCAGGAGCAGTACTTC. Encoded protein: CAISGDGQEQYF.

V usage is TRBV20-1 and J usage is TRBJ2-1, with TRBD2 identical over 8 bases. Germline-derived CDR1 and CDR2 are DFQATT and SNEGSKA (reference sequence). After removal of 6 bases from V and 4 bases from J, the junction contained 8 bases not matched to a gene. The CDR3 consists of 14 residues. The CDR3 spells CSAKLAGGYNEQFF. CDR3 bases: TGCAGTGCCAAGCTAGCGGGCGGTTACAATGAGCAGTTCTTC.

CDR3 DNA sequence: TGTGCCTGGAGGCCACTGGGGGGGGCTAGATCCTACGAGCAGTACTTC. Translation gives CAWRPLGGARSYEQYF. The chain recombines TRBV30 with TRBJ2-7, with D possibly TRBD2 on 7 matching bases. CDR1 is GTSNPN, CDR2 SVGIG, per germline (reference sequence). The CDR3 totals 16 residues. The V end lost 3 bases, the J end lost 1 base, and 19 bases lay between the germline ends.

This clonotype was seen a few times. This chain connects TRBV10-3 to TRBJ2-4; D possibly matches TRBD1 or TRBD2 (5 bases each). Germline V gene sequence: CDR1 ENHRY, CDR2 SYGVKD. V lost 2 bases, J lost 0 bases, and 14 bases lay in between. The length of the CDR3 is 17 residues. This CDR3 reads CAISERSGGLAKNIQYF. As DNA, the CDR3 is TGTGCCATCAGTGAGCGATCTGGGGGTCTAGCCAAAAACATTCAGTACTTC.